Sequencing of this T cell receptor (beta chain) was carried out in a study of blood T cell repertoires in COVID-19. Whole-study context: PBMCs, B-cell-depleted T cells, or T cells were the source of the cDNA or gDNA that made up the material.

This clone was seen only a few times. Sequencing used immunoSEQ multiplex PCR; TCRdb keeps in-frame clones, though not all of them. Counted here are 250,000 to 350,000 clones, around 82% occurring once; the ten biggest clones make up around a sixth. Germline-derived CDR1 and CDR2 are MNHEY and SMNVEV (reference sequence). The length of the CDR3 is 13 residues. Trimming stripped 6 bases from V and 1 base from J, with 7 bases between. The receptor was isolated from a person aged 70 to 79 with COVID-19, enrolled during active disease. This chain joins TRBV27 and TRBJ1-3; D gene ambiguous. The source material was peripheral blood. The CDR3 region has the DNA TGTGCCAGCAGAAGAGGGTCTGGAAACACCATATATTTT. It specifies CASRRGSGNTIYF.